These 2 T cell receptor beta chains came from one sample sequenced in a study of blood T cell repertoires in COVID-19. Produced via immunoSEQ multiplex PCR; TCRdb's table is partial and in-frame only. Of approximately 210,000 clones in the sample, about four fifths were seen once. The sequencing input was peripheral blood. The receptors shown here come from a woman in her fifties or sixties with active or convalescent COVID-19.

The chain employs TRBV5-1 and TRBJ2-1; D possibly corresponds to TRBD1 (5 bases). The V gene's germline CDR1 is SGHRS and CDR2 YFSETQ. The CDR3 spans 15 residues. V lost 4 bases and J 0 bases, leaving 11 bases between the germline ends. CDR3 region: CASSGAPPSYNEQFF. The CDR3 coding sequence is TGCGCCAGCAGCGGGGCACCCCCCTCCTACAATGAGCAGTTCTTC.

The J gene is TRBJ2-2, the V gene TRBV5-1; D not resolved. Germline values: CDR1 SGHRS, CDR2 YFSETQ. V was shortened by 7 bases and J by 10 bases, with 11 bases between the two germline ends. The CDR3 extends over 11 amino acids. The CDR3 reads CASSLSSELFF. Written as DNA, the CDR3 is TGCGCCAGCTCTTTGAGTTCGGAGCTGTTTTTT. The full variable domain, in which reference TRBV5-1 and TRBJ2-2 provide the parts outside the CDR3, is KAGVTQTPRYLIKTRGQQVTLSCSPISGHRSVSWYQQTPGQGLQFLFEYFSETQRNKGNFPGRFSGRQFSNSRSEMNVSTLELGDSALYLCASSLSSELFFGEGSRLTVL.